The clone carrying this TCR beta chain was counted a few times. Its cognate antigen is unknown. TCRdb reprocessed the PCR reads using MiXCR. The top ten clones hold around 10% of a sample with 30,000 to 40,000 clones, 25% to 30% of them seen once. This CDR3 region has 15 residues. Germline CDR1 reads MDHEN; CDR2 reads SYDVKM. V lost 7 bases and J lost 2, with 14 bases in between. Thyroid surgery took place with no prior treatment in any patient. These data originate in a study of metastatic and nonmetastatic thyroid tumors. For the study at large: Malignant and benign thyroid patients had repertoires compared in peripheral blood and tumor or nodule tissue. Findings and caveats of the study: Across blood and tumor, TCR beta diversity in malignant thyroid tumors was reportedly significantly higher than in benign nodules.

Sequencing was performed on blood. This chain links TRBV28 with TRBJ2-2; D tentatively reads TRBD1 or TRBD2 (5 bases each). This sequence originates from a female donor with papillary thyroid cancer or a benign thyroid nodule (not recorded which). Some clones in this sample may be carry-over from other donors' samples. The CDR3 reads CASTYLGVNTGELFF. DNA for the CDR3: TGTGCCAGCACTTATTTGGGGGTAAACACCGGGGAGCTGTTTTTT. Looking up the rest from reference TRBV28 and TRBJ2-2 gives the full variable domain: DVKVTQSSRYLVKRTGEKVFLECVQDMDHENMFWYRQDPGLGLRLIYFSYDVKMKEKGDIPEGYSVSREKKERFSLILESASTNQTSMYLCASTYLGVNTGELFFGEGSRLTVL.